The entry that follows covers one T cell receptor beta chain sequence. What it recognizes is unknown. This record comes from a study of T-cell memory formation after mild COVID-19. TCRdb recomputed calls from the 5' RACE reads with MiXCR, one row per CDR3 protein. The sample has 450,000 or so distinct CDR3 sequences, 20% seen once; the top ten hold more than 8%. Germline V gives CDR1 SGHRS, CDR2 YFSETQ. The CDR3 sequence is 15 residues long. V was clipped by 4 bases and J by 4 bases; unmatched bases: 6. Study-wide results and limits: Clones shrinking from day 15 to 85 showed even CD4/CD8 mixes; later expanders tilted CD4+. Within pre-infection memory, some responding clones were found, suggesting cross-reactive memory joined.

The sample taken for sequencing was PBMCs or a T cell subset sorted from them (not recorded which). This TCR came from an adult woman who had mild COVID-19 (a few samples of this study predate the infection). Cell type and time point are not known. The V call is TRBV5-1, the J call TRBJ2-5; TRBD2 aligns across 11 bases. The CDR3 reads CASSPLAGGGETQYF. In DNA, the CDR3 is TGCGCCAGCAGCCCTCTAGCGGGAGGTGGAGAGACCCAGTACTTC.